This TCR beta chain was obtained from a study of blood T cell repertoires in COVID-19. The germline V gene encodes CDR1 SGHRS and CDR2 YFSETQ. With 4 bases clipped from V and 5 bases from J, the junction kept 6 bases outside the gene matches. The length of the CDR3 is 15 residues. Libraries were prepared by immunoSEQ multiplex PCR; TCRdb keeps only in-frame clonotypes and omits some of them. The data hold about 210,000 clones, with 70% to 90% observed a single time. The chain employs TRBV5-1 and TRBJ2-5, with 12 bases fitting TRBD2. The specimen was peripheral blood. The source is a man between 40 and 49 years old with acute or convalescent COVID-19. CDR3 amino acids: CASSMTSGGVETQYF. In DNA, the CDR3 is TGCGCCAGCAGCATGACTAGCGGGGGAGTCGAGACCCAGTACTTC.